This T cell receptor beta chain was documented in a study of cytomegalovirus exposure and HLA in healthy donors. Healthy people donating bone marrow made up the donors. V dropped 2 bases and J dropped 4 bases, with 11 bases sitting between them. Germline CDR1 reads SGDLS; CDR2 reads YYNGEE. CDR3 length: 14 amino acids. The PCR was carried out with 60 Vbeta primers and 13 Jbeta primers. Repertoires were generated with immunoSEQ multiplex PCR, while TCRdb's copy carries only in-frame clones and drops some. The sample records under 200,000 clones, about 75% being singletons. This sequence was found in a male donor in good health and CMV-seronegative. The V and J genes are TRBV9 and TRBJ2-3, with TRBD1 as a possible D gene (6 bases). Material: PBMCs. The CDR3 region has the DNA TGTGCCAGCAGCGTCCAGGGGTTGTCAGATACGCAGTATTTT. It is translated as CASSVQGLSDTQYF.